A single sample is the source of the 25 T cell receptor beta chains below, sequenced in a study of shared clonotypes between healthy human individuals. Naive CD8 populations comprised CD45RO-negative cells positively selected for CCR7, excluding terminally differentiated effector memory CD45RA+ cells. Profiling relied on immunoSEQ multiplex PCR, and the TCRdb table lists in-frame clones only, not all of them. The repertoire holds 2 million to 2.5 million clones, with about 95% as singletons. Sequencing input: naive CD8+ T cells sorted from blood. These receptors originate from a man between 18 and 29 years old in good health.

This chain uses TRBV14 with TRBJ1-1; D might be TRBD1 (6 bases). There are 13 residues in the CDR3. V shed 2 bases and J shed 4 bases, with 8 bases lying between them. Germline V gene lookup returns CDR1 SGHDN and CDR2 FVKESK. Here the CDR3 reads CASSQMDSTEAFF. The CDR3 nucleotides read TGTGCCAGCAGCCAAATGGACAGCACTGAAGCTTTCTTT.

The V gene is TRBV10-3, the J gene TRBJ2-1; 12 nucleotides align to TRBD2. The CDR3 runs to 16 residues. Germline-derived CDR1 and CDR2 are ENHRY and SYGVKD. V trimming: 6 bases; J trimming: 6 bases; junction bases outside the gene matches: 9. In nucleotides, the CDR3 is TGTGCCATCAGCAATTTACTAGCGGGAGGACCCAATGAGCAGTTCTTC. Translation gives CAISNLLAGGPNEQFF.

This clone was counted between two and nine times. CDR3 sequence: CASSLVLNTEAFF. As DNA, the CDR3 is TGTGCCAGCAGCTTGGTCCTGAACACTGAAGCTTTCTTT. The chain carries TRBV5-5 and TRBJ1-1; D gene uncertain. The CDR3 is 13 residues long. Trimming cost V 0 bases and J 0 bases, with 3 bases left between them. Germline values: CDR1 SGHKS, CDR2 YYEKEE (reference sequence).

This chain connects TRBV7-9 to TRBJ1-1; the D gene is possibly TRBD1 (5 bases). This CDR3 is built from 15 residues. Looked up from germline, CDR1 is SEHNR and CDR2 is FQNEAQ (reference sequence). V lost 5 bases and J lost 0, with 13 bases in between. The CDR3 sequence: CASSQRDGMNTEAFF. The CDR3 bases are TGTGCCAGCAGCCAAAGGGACGGAATGAACACTGAAGCTTTCTTT.

The J gene is TRBJ2-5, the V gene TRBV11-2; no clear D gene. The CDR3 has 15 residues. Looked up from germline, CDR1 is SGHAT and CDR2 is FQNNGV. Trimming cost V 5 bases and J 2 bases, with 15 bases left between them. CDR3 sequence: CASSHSWSEQETQYF. Here the CDR3 DNA reads TGTGCCAGCAGCCACAGCTGGTCCGAGCAAGAGACCCAGTACTTC.

The J gene is TRBJ2-7, the V gene TRBV5-1, with TRBD2 matching 13 bases. The V gene end was trimmed by 4 bases and the J gene end by 4 bases; junction bases not matched to a gene: 5. This CDR3 has 15 amino acids. Germline V gene lookup returns CDR1 SGHRS and CDR2 YFSETQ. The CDR3: CASSIGLAGEYEQYF. Here the CDR3 DNA reads TGCGCCAGCAGCATAGGACTAGCGGGAGAATACGAGCAGTACTTC.

The chain uses TRBV6-5 and TRBJ2-1; D could derive from TRBD1 or TRBD2 (6 bases each). The CDR3 consists of 12 residues. Germline V gene lookup returns CDR1 MNHEY and CDR2 SVGAGI. V was trimmed by 5 bases and J by 10 bases, leaving 12 bases between them. The CDR3 protein is CASSIRGGEQFF. DNA of the CDR3: TGTGCCAGCAGTATCAGAGGGGGGGAGCAGTTCTTC.

The chain is built from TRBV27 and TRBJ2-7, with D perhaps TRBD2 (6 bases). The CDR3 runs to 14 residues. Trimming left V 2 bases short and J 5 bases short, with 13 bases between. Per germline, CDR1 MNHEY and CDR2 SMNVEV (reference sequence). The DNA of the CDR3 is TGTGCCAGCAGTTTAGTAGCTAGCGAGGACGAGCAGTACTTC. Protein sequence: CASSLVASEDEQYF.

Of note for this clone: This sample also contains other DNA sequences that code for the same CDR3. V and J are TRBV9 and TRBJ2-2, with unresolved D. Per the germline V gene, CDR1 is SGDLS and CDR2 is YYNGEE. Trimming cost V 0 bases and J 6 bases, with 6 bases left between them. This CDR3 has 13 residues. CDR3 sequence: CASSVVESGELFF. The CDR3 coding sequence is TGTGCCAGCAGCGTAGTGGAGTCCGGGGAGCTGTTTTTT. Looking up the rest from reference TRBV9 and TRBJ2-2 gives the full variable domain: DSGVTQTPKHLITATGQRVTLRCSPRSGDLSVYWYQQSLDQGLQFLIQYYNGEERAKGNILERFSAQQFPDLHSELNLSSLELGDSALYFCASSVVESGELFFGEGSRLTVL.

The V call is TRBV7-9, the J call TRBJ1-2; D call uncertain. Trimming stripped 11 bases from V and 3 bases from J, with 10 bases between. Germline V CDR1 and CDR2: SEHNR, FQNEAQ (reference sequence). The CDR3 is made up of 11 amino acids. CDR3 residues: CAGLGHYGYTF. CDR3 nucleotide sequence: TGTGCCGGGCTAGGCCACTATGGCTACACCTTC.

This chain uses TRBV4-1 with TRBJ2-1; D possibly uses TRBD1 or TRBD2 (6 bases each). The V gene lost 0 bases and the J gene lost 3 bases, with 15 bases spanning the gap. Germline assignment: CDR1 MGHRA and CDR2 YSYEKL. This CDR3 contains 17 residues. In DNA form, the CDR3 reads TGCGCCAGCAGCCAAGAGATCGGAGGGGGTATCTACAATGAGCAGTTCTTC. Translated, it gives CASSQEIGGGIYNEQFF.

V and J are TRBV11-2 and TRBJ1-2; possibly TRBD1 for D (5 bases). The CDR3 covers 16 residues. Deletions cut 7 bases from V and 2 bases from J, with 20 bases between. Germline V gives CDR1 SGHAT, CDR2 FQNNGV. As DNA, the CDR3 is TGTGCCAGCACATCAGTGGGGCGAAAACTAAACTATGGCTACACCTTC. This codes for CASTSVGRKLNYGYTF.

This clone has more than one count but fewer than ten. The chain has TRBV7-3 and TRBJ2-1; D remains ambiguous. Germline CDR1 reads SGHTA; CDR2 reads FQGTGA. The V and J ends lost 2 bases and 2 bases respectively, with 10 bases between them. CDR3 length: 15 residues. This chain's CDR3 is CASSLDAGAYNEQFF. As DNA, the CDR3 is TGTGCCAGCAGCTTAGACGCAGGCGCCTACAATGAGCAGTTCTTC.

The chain carries TRBV4-3 and TRBJ2-1; 9 bases align to TRBD2. With V trimmed by 1 base and J by 0 bases, 7 bases remained unmatched. In germline, CDR1 is LGHNA, CDR2 YSLEER. The CDR3 is made up of 18 amino acids. Written as DNA, the CDR3 is TGCGCCAGCAGCCAAGTGGCGGGAGGGTATAGCTCCTACAATGAGCAGTTCTTC. Protein sequence: CASSQVAGGYSSYNEQFF.

This clone was counted once. The chain combines TRBV19 with TRBJ2-1; 10 bases fit TRBD1. CDR3 length: 15 amino acids. Germline V CDR1 and CDR2: LNHDA, SQIVND (reference sequence). V lost 3 bases to trimming and J lost 7 bases; unmatched junction nucleotides: 6. The CDR3 region has the DNA TGTGCCAGTAGTATGGGGACAGGGGAGTTTAATGAGCAGTTCTTC. It translates to CASSMGTGEFNEQFF.

In the case of this clone: In the same sample, other DNA sequences code for this CDR3. This chain joins TRBV4-3 and TRBJ2-1, with 13 bases lining up with TRBD2. V lost 1 base to trimming and J lost 6 bases; unmatched junction nucleotides: 0. The germline CDR1 and CDR2 sequences are LGHNA and YSLEER. The CDR3 runs to 15 residues. The CDR3: CASSQGLAGGNEQFF. CDR3 DNA: TGCGCCAGCAGCCAAGGACTAGCGGGAGGCAATGAGCAGTTCTTC.

V usage is TRBV6-5 and J usage is TRBJ2-1, with D tentatively TRBD1 or TRBD2 (6 bases each). Trimming left V 5 bases short and J 5 bases short, with 13 bases between. This CDR3 spans 14 amino acids. The germline CDR1 and CDR2 sequences are MNHEY and SVGAGI. In DNA, the CDR3 is TGTGCCAGCAGTCCTGGGGGGCTAGACAATGAGCAGTTCTTC. Protein sequence: CASSPGGLDNEQFF.

The chain couples TRBV15 to TRBJ2-5; D unclear. Trimming cost V 3 bases and J 4 bases, with 9 bases left between them. In germline, CDR1 is LNHNV, CDR2 YYDKDF (reference sequence). This CDR3 has 13 residues. The CDR3 sequence: CATSSGVSETQYF. Written as DNA, the CDR3 is TGTGCCACCAGCAGCGGAGTTTCAGAGACCCAGTACTTC.

The V and J genes are TRBV30 and TRBJ1-1; D remains ambiguous. Germline assignment: CDR1 GTSNPN and CDR2 SVGIG (reference sequence). This CDR3 has 13 residues. Between the trimmed V and J ends, which lost 2 bases and 6 bases, there was a span of 13 bases. The CDR3 loop is CAWSPIAGAEAFF. The CDR3, as DNA: TGTGCCTGGAGTCCGATAGCCGGGGCTGAAGCTTTCTTT.

About this clone: At the DNA level, this CDR3 is encoded by other sequences in the same sample as well. The chain combines TRBV4-3 with TRBJ2-1; D is uncertain. Trimming stripped 1 base from V and 0 bases from J, with 4 bases between. This CDR3 spans 14 amino acids. The V gene's germline CDR1 is LGHNA and CDR2 YSLEER. The CDR3 DNA sequence: TGCGCCAGCAGCCAAGGAGGCTCCTACAATGAGCAGTTCTTC. Translation: CASSQGGSYNEQFF.

V usage is TRBV19 and J usage is TRBJ1-1; D unclear. Trimming pared 5 bases from V and 0 bases from J, leaving 7 bases between. CDR3 length equals 13 residues. CDR1 LNHDA and CDR2 SQIVND come from the germline V gene (reference sequence). The CDR3 sequence: CASSAGLNTEAFF. The CDR3, as DNA: TGTGCCAGTAGTGCCGGACTGAACACTGAAGCTTTCTTT.

This rearrangement joins TRBV5-1 to TRBJ1-1, with TRBD1 matching 9 bases. Germline CDR1 reads SGHRS; CDR2 reads YFSETQ. The CDR3 totals 15 residues. V shed 4 bases, J shed 1 base, and the junction held 5 bases outside the gene matches. The CDR3 sequence is CASSEGTGPNTEAFF. The CDR3 coding sequence is TGCGCCAGCAGCGAGGGGACAGGGCCGAACACTGAAGCTTTCTTT. Full variable domain (rest looked up from reference TRBV5-1 and TRBJ1-1): KAGVTQTPRYLIKTRGQQVTLSCSPISGHRSVSWYQQTPGQGLQFLFEYFSETQRNKGNFPGRFSGRQFSNSRSEMNVSTLELGDSALYLCASSEGTGPNTEAFFGQGTRLTVV.

This rearrangement joins TRBV6-5 to TRBJ1-2, with D unresolved. Germline V gives CDR1 MNHEY, CDR2 SVGAGI. The CDR3 spans 15 residues. Trimming stripped 5 bases from V and 1 base from J, with 14 bases between. The CDR3 nucleotides read TGTGCCAGCAGTGCTGCCGACACCGATAACTATGGCTACACCTTC. This sequence encodes CASSAADTDNYGYTF.

The chain joins TRBV27 to TRBJ2-2; D not resolved. The V gene's germline CDR1 is MNHEY and CDR2 SMNVEV (reference sequence). V lost 8 bases and J 1 base, leaving 8 bases between the germline ends. The CDR3 is made up of 13 amino acids. CDR3 sequence: CASAALNTGELFF. The CDR3 DNA follows: TGTGCCAGCGCAGCCCTGAACACCGGGGAGCTGTTTTTT.

This clone came up once. CDR3 in amino acids: CASSSETGAYSEAFF. The CDR3 DNA reads TGTGCCAGCAGCTCAGAGACAGGGGCGTACAGTGAAGCTTTCTTT. The chain has TRBV5-8 and TRBJ1-1; 8 positions match TRBD1. The CDR3 is made up of 15 amino acids. Per germline, CDR1 SGHTS and CDR2 YDEGEE. V shed 3 bases, J shed 7 bases, and the junction held 11 bases outside the gene matches.